A selection of T cell receptor beta chains follows, all from one sample in a study of regulatory T cells in long-lasting Graves disease. TCRdb used MiXCR to reprocess the multiplex PCR reads, holding one entry per CDR3 protein. This sample has around 460,000 distinct CDR3 sequences, with 20% to 25% found just once. Here the sequenced sample was peripheral blood mononuclear cells (PBMCs), taken when the disease was refractory, from a patient treated with antithyroid drugs. The receptors were gathered from a female donor with Graves disease. The CDR3 runs from the conserved cysteine through the conserved F or W. The D gene is left open where the match is weak. A clone size is listed for some rows: how often the clone was seen (once, few, many), or a class if it is expanded.

D gene: -; V gene: TRBV28; J gene: TRBJ1-1; clone size: many; CDR3 protein: CASYAGTIPNTEAFF; CDR3 DNA: TGTGCCAGCTATGCTGGGACAATCCCGAACACTGAAGCTTTCTTT
D gene: TRBD2; V gene: TRBV11-2; J gene: TRBJ2-5; clone size: -; CDR3 protein: CASSKLAGGGETQYF; CDR3 DNA: TGTGCCAGCAGCAAACTAGCGGGAGGAGGAGAGACCCAGTACTTC
D gene: -; V gene: TRBV28; J gene: TRBJ1-1; clone size: many; CDR3 protein: CASSSSGGTTEAFF; CDR3 DNA: TGTGCCAGCAGTTCATCGGGGGGTACCACTGAAGCTTTCTTT
D gene: -; V gene: TRBV29-1; J gene: TRBJ2-1; clone size: -; CDR3 protein: CSVPTLRRLSYNEQFF; CDR3 DNA: TGCAGCGTACCTACCCTGCGGAGGCTATCCTACAATGAGCAGTTCTTC
D gene: -; V gene: TRBV20-1; J gene: TRBJ1-2; clone size: few; CDR3 protein: CSAAEGHLNYGYTF; CDR3 DNA: TGCAGTGCCGCCGAAGGACACCTAAACTATGGCTACACCTTC
D gene: -; V gene: TRBV2; J gene: TRBJ2-7; clone size: -; CDR3 protein: CASSVGSTAFYEQYF; CDR3 DNA: TGTGCCAGCAGTGTTGGTAGTACGGCCTTCTACGAGCAGTACTTC
D gene: -; V gene: TRBV7-9; J gene: TRBJ1-1; clone size: many; CDR3 protein: CASSQDGNTEAFF; CDR3 DNA: TGTGCCAGCAGCCAGGACGGGAACACTGAAGCTTTCTTT
D gene: TRBD1; V gene: TRBV2; J gene: TRBJ1-3; clone size: many; CDR3 protein: CASSEWDSGNSGNTIYF; CDR3 DNA: TGTGCCAGCAGTGAATGGGACAGTGGAAACTCTGGAAACACCATATATTTT
D gene: -; V gene: TRBV6-2/TRBV6-3; J gene: TRBJ1-5; clone size: -; CDR3 protein: CASSTRTQPQHF; CDR3 DNA: TGTGCCAGCAGTACACGGACCCAGCCCCAGCATTTT
D gene: -; V gene: TRBV11-1; J gene: TRBJ1-1; clone size: few; CDR3 protein: CASREFSGFNTEAFF; CDR3 DNA: TGTGCCAGCAGGGAATTTTCGGGTTTCAACACTGAAGCTTTCTTT
D gene: -; V gene: TRBV28; J gene: TRBJ2-5; clone size: -; CDR3 protein: CASSTGDLETQYF; CDR3 DNA: TGTGCCAGCAGTACCGGGGATTTAGAGACCCAGTACTTC
D gene: TRBD1; V gene: TRBV28; J gene: TRBJ2-3; clone size: many; CDR3 protein: CASSFRGQGADTQYF; CDR3 DNA: TGTGCCAGCAGTTTTCGGGGACAGGGCGCAGATACGCAGTATTTT
D gene: -; V gene: TRBV6-1; J gene: TRBJ2-7; clone size: many; CDR3 protein: CASLQGGEQYF; CDR3 DNA: TGTGCCAGCCTTCAGGGGGGCGAGCAGTACTTC
D gene: -; V gene: TRBV27; J gene: TRBJ2-3; clone size: few; CDR3 protein: CASSLWGITSSTDTQYF; CDR3 DNA: TGTGCCAGCAGTTTATGGGGGATTACATCTAGCACAGATACGCAGTATTTT
D gene: -; V gene: TRBV27; J gene: TRBJ1-1; clone size: few; CDR3 protein: CASRRTWNTEAFF; CDR3 DNA: TGTGCCAGCAGGCGCACCTGGAACACTGAAGCTTTCTTT
D gene: -; V gene: TRBV7-2; J gene: TRBJ2-1; clone size: -; CDR3 protein: CASSSQGAGYNEQFF; CDR3 DNA: TGTGCCAGCAGCTCCCAGGGTGCGGGCTACAATGAGCAGTTCTTC
D gene: -; V gene: TRBV6-2/TRBV6-3; J gene: TRBJ1-5; clone size: many; CDR3 protein: CASSYSFTGNQPQHF; CDR3 DNA: TGTGCCAGCAGTTACTCGTTCACCGGCAATCAGCCCCAGCATTTT
D gene: -; V gene: TRBV20-1; J gene: TRBJ2-3; clone size: -; CDR3 protein: CSARSDRMGTDTQYF; CDR3 DNA: TGCAGTGCTAGGTCGGATAGAATGGGGACAGATACGCAGTATTTT
D gene: -; V gene: TRBV7-9; J gene: TRBJ2-7; clone size: -; CDR3 protein: CASSSDTGMRQYF; CDR3 DNA: TGTGCCAGCAGCTCAGACACAGGGATGAGGCAGTACTTC
D gene: -; V gene: TRBV28; J gene: TRBJ1-5; clone size: many; CDR3 protein: CASSLDEWGTPQPQHF; CDR3 DNA: TGTGCCAGCAGTTTGGATGAGTGGGGGACACCTCAGCCCCAGCATTTT
D gene: TRBD2; V gene: TRBV2; J gene: TRBJ2-7; clone size: few; CDR3 protein: CASSETGGTSWYEQYF; CDR3 DNA: TGTGCCAGCAGTGAAACCGGTGGGACTAGCTGGTACGAGCAGTACTTC
D gene: -; V gene: TRBV2; J gene: TRBJ1-6; clone size: many; CDR3 protein: CASSVEGAPRNSPLHF; CDR3 DNA: TGTGCCAGCAGTGTGGAGGGAGCGCCTCGGAATTCACCCCTCCACTTT
D gene: -; V gene: TRBV28; J gene: TRBJ1-5; clone size: many; CDR3 protein: CASSLSSSGGPFVSNQPQHF; CDR3 DNA: TGTGCCAGCAGTTTATCCTCTTCGGGGGGCCCATTTGTTAGCAATCAGCCCCAGCATTTT
D gene: TRBD1; V gene: TRBV28; J gene: TRBJ2-1; clone size: -; CDR3 protein: CASSLAGGNEQFF; CDR3 DNA: TGTGCCAGCAGTTTAGCAGGGGGCAATGAGCAGTTCTTC